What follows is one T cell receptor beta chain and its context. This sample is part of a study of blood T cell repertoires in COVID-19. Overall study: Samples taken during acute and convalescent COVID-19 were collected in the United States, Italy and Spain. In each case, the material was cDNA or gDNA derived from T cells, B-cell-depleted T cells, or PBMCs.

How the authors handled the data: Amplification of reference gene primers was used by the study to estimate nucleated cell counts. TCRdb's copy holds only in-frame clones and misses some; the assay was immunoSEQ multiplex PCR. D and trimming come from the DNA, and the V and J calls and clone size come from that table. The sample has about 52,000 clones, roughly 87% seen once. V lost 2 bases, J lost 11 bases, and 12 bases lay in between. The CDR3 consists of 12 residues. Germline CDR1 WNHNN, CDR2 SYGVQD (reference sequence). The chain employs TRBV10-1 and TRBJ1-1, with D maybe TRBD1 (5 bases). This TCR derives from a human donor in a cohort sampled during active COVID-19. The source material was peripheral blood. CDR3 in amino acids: CASSENQGMAFF. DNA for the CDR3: TGCGCCAGCAGTGAGAATCAGGGTATGGCTTTCTTT.